These T cell receptor beta chains were read from a single sample in a study of T cell responses to AZD1222 COVID-19 vaccine. TCRdb's copy holds only in-frame clones and misses some; the assay was immunoSEQ multiplex PCR. The sample yields approximately 220,000 clones, about 93% seen once. The sequencing used peripheral blood, collected on day 0 of MenACWY control vaccination. These receptors were taken from an adult in good health. CDR3s leave out the opening cysteine and the closing phenylalanine or tryptophan. The order of the fields is J gene, V gene, CDR3 length, CDR3 protein.

j_call: TRBJ1-6; v_call: TRBV19; cdr3_length: 12; cdr3_aa: ASRPDRDISPLH
j_call: TRBJ1-3; v_call: TRBV19; cdr3_length: 15; cdr3_aa: ASSTSRDASSGNTIY
j_call: TRBJ1-4; v_call: TRBV30; cdr3_length: 10; cdr3_aa: AWSVLGEKLF
j_call: TRBJ1-1; v_call: TRBV2; cdr3_length: 10; cdr3_aa: ASSESRTEAF
j_call: TRBJ1-1; v_call: TRBV7-9; cdr3_length: 13; cdr3_aa: ASSLEGGLNTEAF
j_call: TRBJ2-1; v_call: TRBV5-6; cdr3_length: 10; cdr3_aa: ASSLNYNEQF
j_call: TRBJ1-4; v_call: TRBV12-3/TRBV12-4; cdr3_length: 11; cdr3_aa: ASRQGFNEKLF
j_call: TRBJ1-5; v_call: TRBV6-5; cdr3_length: 11; cdr3_aa: ASSLDRGQPQH
j_call: TRBJ2-7; v_call: TRBV4-2; cdr3_length: 13; cdr3_aa: ASSQDLGVPGEQY
j_call: TRBJ1-4; v_call: TRBV6-6; cdr3_length: 14; cdr3_aa: ASSYVSDTTNEKLF
j_call: TRBJ2-3; v_call: TRBV1; cdr3_length: 12; cdr3_aa: TSSRTPGTDTQY
j_call: TRBJ2-2; v_call: TRBV1; cdr3_length: 17; cdr3_aa: TSSQDLHTGTGNTGELF
j_call: TRBJ1-1; v_call: TRBV6-5; cdr3_length: 11; cdr3_aa: ASSYSGGTEAF
j_call: TRBJ2-3; v_call: TRBV25-1; cdr3_length: 13; cdr3_aa: ASSLEGARGDTQY
j_call: TRBJ1-2; v_call: TRBV27; cdr3_length: 11; cdr3_aa: ASSFGRENGYT
j_call: TRBJ1-1; v_call: TRBV7-9; cdr3_length: 11; cdr3_aa: ASSLVGVQGAF
j_call: TRBJ1-5; v_call: TRBV6-2/TRBV6-3; cdr3_length: 12; cdr3_aa: ASSSHGSNQPQH
j_call: TRBJ1-2; v_call: TRBV6-1; cdr3_length: 14; cdr3_aa: ASSELITGRSYGYT
j_call: TRBJ2-3; v_call: TRBV2; cdr3_length: 15; cdr3_aa: ASRGGLAGGPSDTQY
j_call: TRBJ2-1; v_call: TRBV6-5; cdr3_length: 13; cdr3_aa: ASSPGTGIYNEQF
j_call: TRBJ1-2; v_call: TRBV4-1; cdr3_length: 12; cdr3_aa: ASSQDQGPYGYT
j_call: TRBJ1-6; v_call: TRBV7-2; cdr3_length: 13; cdr3_aa: ATQISRSYNSPLH
j_call: TRBJ2-1; v_call: TRBV11-3; cdr3_length: 11; cdr3_aa: ASSLNRDNEQF
j_call: TRBJ1-1; v_call: TRBV5-6; cdr3_length: 13; cdr3_aa: ASSAGRGAWTEAF
j_call: TRBJ2-5; v_call: TRBV11-2; cdr3_length: 14; cdr3_aa: ASRTEQRFLAETQY
j_call: TRBJ1-1; v_call: TRBV7-3; cdr3_length: 11; cdr3_aa: ASSLTQQTEAF
j_call: TRBJ2-7; v_call: TRBV19; cdr3_length: 11; cdr3_aa: ASSIYSSLGQY
j_call: TRBJ1-4; v_call: TRBV7-9; cdr3_length: 12; cdr3_aa: ASSLSATNEKLF
j_call: TRBJ1-1; v_call: TRBV11-3; cdr3_length: 11; cdr3_aa: ASSLDGATEAF
j_call: TRBJ2-7; v_call: TRBV3-1/TRBV3-2; cdr3_length: 12; cdr3_aa: ASSQGGATYEQY
j_call: TRBJ2-2; v_call: TRBV5-4; cdr3_length: 14; cdr3_aa: ASSRGTEPNTGELF
j_call: TRBJ2-2; v_call: TRBV29-1; cdr3_length: 10; cdr3_aa: SVRKQAGELF
j_call: TRBJ2-2; v_call: TRBV25-1; cdr3_length: 12; cdr3_aa: ATRDISNTGELF
j_call: TRBJ1-1; v_call: TRBV2; cdr3_length: 10; cdr3_aa: ASFDRNTEAF
j_call: TRBJ2-1; v_call: TRBV3-1/TRBV3-2; cdr3_length: 13; cdr3_aa: ASSSGWSSYNEQF
j_call: TRBJ2-5; v_call: TRBV5-1; cdr3_length: 12; cdr3_aa: ASSLGPSDETQY
j_call: TRBJ2-7; v_call: TRBV25-1; cdr3_length: 12; cdr3_aa: ASSHRATSYEQY
j_call: TRBJ2-1; v_call: TRBV7-9; cdr3_length: 12; cdr3_aa: ASSLRTGGDEQF
j_call: TRBJ1-5; v_call: TRBV7-8; cdr3_length: 16; cdr3_aa: ASSLGDRVYIGNQPQH
j_call: TRBJ2-2; v_call: TRBV6-2/TRBV6-3; cdr3_length: 17; cdr3_aa: ASSYNTGQGHMYVGELF
j_call: TRBJ2-3; v_call: TRBV19; cdr3_length: 10; cdr3_aa: ASSAVTDTQY
j_call: TRBJ2-2; v_call: TRBV12-5; cdr3_length: 11; cdr3_aa: ASGLRRGGELF
j_call: TRBJ1-4; v_call: TRBV7-9; cdr3_length: 10; cdr3_aa: ASSPGGEKLF
j_call: TRBJ2-2; v_call: TRBV29-1; cdr3_length: 9; cdr3_aa: SVEDSGELF
j_call: TRBJ1-3; v_call: TRBV5-1; cdr3_length: 13; cdr3_aa: ASSLVAGSGNTIY
j_call: TRBJ1-2; v_call: TRBV4-1; cdr3_length: 16; cdr3_aa: ASSQRETRGRLDYGYT
j_call: TRBJ1-1; v_call: TRBV5-1; cdr3_length: 12; cdr3_aa: ASSLAGGTAEAF
j_call: TRBJ2-3; v_call: TRBV5-4; cdr3_length: 11; cdr3_aa: ATLLAGGDTQY
j_call: TRBJ1-2; v_call: TRBV5-6; cdr3_length: 12; cdr3_aa: ASSLGTPNYGYT
j_call: TRBJ1-1; v_call: TRBV12-3/TRBV12-4; cdr3_length: 10; cdr3_aa: ASSLVLPEAF
j_call: TRBJ2-6; v_call: TRBV3-1/TRBV3-2; cdr3_length: 15; cdr3_aa: ASSQERGRAGANVLT